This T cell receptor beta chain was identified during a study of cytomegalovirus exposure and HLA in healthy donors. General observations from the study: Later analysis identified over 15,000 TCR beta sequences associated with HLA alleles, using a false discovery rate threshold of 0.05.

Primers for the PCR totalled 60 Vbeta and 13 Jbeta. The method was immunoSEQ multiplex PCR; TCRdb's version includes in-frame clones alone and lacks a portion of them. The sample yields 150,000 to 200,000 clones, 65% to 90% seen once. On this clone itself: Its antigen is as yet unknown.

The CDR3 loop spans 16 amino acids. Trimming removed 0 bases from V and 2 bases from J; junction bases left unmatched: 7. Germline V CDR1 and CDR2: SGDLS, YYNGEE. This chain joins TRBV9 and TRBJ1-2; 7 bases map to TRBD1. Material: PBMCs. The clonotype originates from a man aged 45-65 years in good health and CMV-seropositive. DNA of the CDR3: TGTGCCAGCAGCGTAGCCTGGACAGGAGTCAACTATGGCTACACCTTC. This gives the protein CASSVAWTGVNYGYTF.